Each of the 5 T cell receptor beta chains below was sequenced from the same sample in a study of cytomegalovirus exposure and HLA in healthy donors. PCR was performed using 60 Vbeta and 13 Jbeta primers. Profiling relied on immunoSEQ multiplex PCR, and the TCRdb table lists in-frame clones only, not all of them. The sample has 160,000 or so clones; approximately 80% are singletons. Sequencing was performed on PBMCs. These receptor sequences come from a man between 18 and 29 years old in good health and CMV-seropositive.

A single count supports this clone. This chain connects TRBV5-6 to TRBJ2-3; 8 bases match TRBD2. This CDR3 has 15 residues. The germline CDR1 and CDR2 sequences are SGHDT and YYEEEE. The trim removed 3 bases at V and 2 bases at J, leaving 5 bases unmatched. CDR3 region: CASSSDSGTTDTQYF. CDR3 nucleotide sequence: TGTGCCAGCAGCTCCGATAGCGGGACCACAGATACGCAGTATTTT.

V usage is TRBV19 and J usage is TRBJ2-7; possible D gene TRBD2, 5 bases. Germline assignment: CDR1 LNHDA and CDR2 SQIVND (reference sequence). The CDR3 sequence is 13 residues long. Deletions cut 6 bases from V and 3 bases from J, with 12 bases between. CDR3 residues: CASSGNLGYEQYF. The CDR3 DNA follows: TGTGCCAGTAGCGGGAATCTCGGCTACGAGCAGTACTTC.

The chain links TRBV9 to TRBJ1-5, with a weak D call TRBD1 (6 bases). This CDR3 is built from 15 residues. The germline V gene has CDR1 SGDLS and CDR2 YYNGEE. Trimming took off 0 bases at V and 4 bases at J, with 11 bases between the two ends. Written as DNA, the CDR3 is TGTGCCAGCAGCGTAGATGGGACAACTAATCAGCCCCAGCATTTT. Translating it yields CASSVDGTTNQPQHF.

This clone has only a few counts. CDR3 in DNA: TGTGCCAGCAGCTGGGACAGTCTAAATCAGCCCCAGCATTTT. Translated, it gives CASSWDSLNQPQHF. The J gene is TRBJ1-5, the V gene TRBV6-6; TRBD1 agrees at 7 bases. The ends lost 6 bases at V and 4 bases at J; junction bases unmatched: 6. The CDR3 loop spans 14 amino acids. Germline CDR1 and CDR2: MNHNY and SVGAGI (reference sequence).

The genes are TRBV2 and TRBJ2-7; D is unresolved. Germline V gives CDR1 SNHLY, CDR2 FYNNEI. This CDR3 has 15 amino acids. Trimming cost V 3 bases and J 3 bases, with 15 bases left between them. The DNA of the CDR3 is TGTGCCAGCAGTGATAACCCGTTTCTCGGCTACGAGCAGTACTTC. Encoded protein: CASSDNPFLGYEQYF.